The TCR beta chain described here comes from a study of OX40 agonist ivuxolimab in advanced cancers. Overall study: Aged about 23 to 80 with a mean of roughly 65 years, they were approximately 80% male. Findings and caveats of the study: Among the lowest peripheral clonal expansion occurred in 0.1-3.0 mg/kg partial responders. At 0.1 to 3.0 mg/kg and by week 6, clonal expansion occurred in CD4+ and CD8+ blood T cells. Researchers report that CD8+ T cells had, on average, more expanded clones than CD4+.

Data came from immunoSEQ multiplex PCR; TCRdb stores just in-frame clones and leaves some out. The table lists approximately 94,000 clones, about 92% of them singletons. Note on this clone: Its specificity is unknown.

Sequencing was performed on CD4+ or CD8+ T cells sorted from blood, taken in a trial of the OX40 agonist ivuxolimab. The sequence derives from an adult with an advanced solid tumor such as melanoma, head and neck, liver or kidney cancer.

The DNA for the CDR3 is TGTGCCAGCAGTTTGGGGAGCGGTGGCTACACCTTC. This codes for CASSLGSGGYTF. The rearrangement joins TRBV2 to TRBJ1-2, with unresolved D. Germline V lookup: CDR1 SNHLY, CDR2 FYNNEI. There are 12 residues in the CDR3. Trimming shortened V by 5 bases and J by 7 bases, and 11 bases separated the two germline ends.